Below, 10 T cell receptor beta chains from the same sample are listed, as sequenced in a study of cytomegalovirus exposure and HLA in healthy donors. It was with 60 Vbeta and 13 Jbeta primers that the PCR ran. This table comes from immunoSEQ multiplex PCR, and its TCRdb copy is limited to in-frame clones, with some not included. Its table records about 40,000 clones. The source material was PBMCs. The source is a woman aged 25 to 45 in good health and CMV-seronegative.

This chain links TRBV7-3 with TRBJ1-2; possible D gene TRBD1, 5 bases. Trimming pared 3 bases from V and 6 bases from J, leaving 11 bases between. The CDR3 sequence is 13 residues long. The germline CDR1 and CDR2 sequences are SGHTA and FQGTGA. As DNA, the CDR3 is TGTGCCAGCAGCTTCGGGGGTTTGGATGGCTACACCTTC. It translates to CASSFGGLDGYTF.

The rearrangement joins TRBV12-5 to TRBJ2-5, with TRBD1 matching 8 bases. The germline V gene encodes CDR1 LGHNT and CDR2 FRNRAP. The CDR3 consists of 15 residues. Germline trimming cut 0 bases from V and 7 bases from J; bases unmatched to any gene: 7. The DNA for the CDR3 is TGTGCTAGTGGTTTGGTAACAGGGGGTGCGTGGACCCAGTACTTC. Translation gives CASGLVTGGAWTQYF. Full variable domain (missing parts from reference TRBV12-5 and TRBJ2-5): DARVTQTPRHKVTEMGQEVTMRCQPILGHNTVFWYRQTMMQGLELLAYFRNRAPLDDSGMPKDRFSAEMPDATLATLKIQPSEPRDSAVYFCASGLVTGGAWTQYFGPGTRLLVL.

The rearrangement links TRBV9 to TRBJ1-1; D is possibly TRBD1 (6 bases). Germline lookup yields CDR1 SGDLS and CDR2 YYNGEE. The V end lost 4 bases, the J end lost 0 bases, and 13 bases lay between the germline ends. The CDR3 sequence is 15 residues long. The CDR3 nucleotides are TGTGCCAGCAGCCCCAGTGACAGGATGAACACTGAAGCTTTCTTT. Protein product: CASSPSDRMNTEAFF.

The chain couples TRBV30 to TRBJ1-2, with D unclear. The CDR3 covers 13 residues. Trimming removed 0 bases from V and 7 bases from J, with 12 bases in between. In germline, CDR1 is GTSNPN, CDR2 SVGIG (reference sequence). CDR3 sequence reads: CAWSVILAAGYTF. The CDR3 region has the DNA TGTGCCTGGAGTGTAATTCTTGCGGCTGGCTACACCTTC. The whole variable domain, remainder taken from reference TRBV30 and TRBJ1-2, is SQTIHQWPATLVQPVGSPLSLECTVEGTSNPNLYWYRQAAGRGLQLLFYSVGIGQISSEVPQNLSASRPQDRQFILSSKKLLLSDSGFYLCAWSVILAAGYTFGSGTRLTVV.

The chain employs TRBV10-3 and TRBJ1-1, with 7 nucleotides matching TRBD1. Trimming removed 7 bases from V and 2 bases from J; junction bases left unmatched: 4. The CDR3 has 13 amino acids. From germline, CDR1 is ENHRY and CDR2 SYGVKD. CDR3 nucleotide sequence: TGTGCCATCACCGGACAGGTCAACACTGAAGCTTTCTTT. Protein: CAITGQVNTEAFF.

The CDR3 DNA is TGTGCCAGCAGCGGAGGCCCCCAAGAGACCCAGTACTTC. This gives the protein CASSGGPQETQYF. V usage is TRBV9 and J usage is TRBJ2-5; D is undetermined. This CDR3 has 13 amino acids. Trimming left V 3 bases short and J 1 base short, with 7 bases between. Looked up from germline, CDR1 is SGDLS and CDR2 is YYNGEE. The whole variable domain, filled in from reference TRBV9 and TRBJ2-5, reads DSGVTQTPKHLITATGQRVTLRCSPRSGDLSVYWYQQSLDQGLQFLIQYYNGEERAKGNILERFSAQQFPDLHSELNLSSLELGDSALYFCASSGGPQETQYFGPGTRLLVL.

V is TRBV7-8 and J is TRBJ1-1; D gene ambiguous. Germline-derived CDR1 and CDR2 are SGHVS and FQNEAQ. The CDR3 consists of 12 residues. V lost 1 base and J 5 bases, leaving 5 bases between the germline ends. The CDR3 nucleotides are TGTGCCAGCAGCTTAGTTCTTACTGAAGCTTTCTTT. Translating it yields CASSLVLTEAFF.

This chain links TRBV5-1 with TRBJ1-2; TRBD1 matches 9 bases. Germline V gene sequence: CDR1 SGHRS, CDR2 YFSETQ. The CDR3 length is 14 residues. Trimming at V came to 5 bases and at J to 8 bases, leaving 10 bases not matched to a gene. CDR3 DNA sequence: TGCGCCAGCAGGGTCCTGGGACAGGGAGGCGGCTACACCTTC. This encodes CASRVLGQGGGYTF.

The chain carries TRBV6-1 and TRBJ1-5, with 9 bases aligning to TRBD1. There are 16 residues in the CDR3. V shed 4 bases and J 1 base; nucleotides not matched to a gene: 5. Germline V gene data show CDR1 as MNHNS and CDR2 as SASEGT. CDR3 DNA: TGTGCCAGCAGTGCCGGGACAGGGCCCAGCAATCAGCCCCAGCATTTT. It is translated as CASSAGTGPSNQPQHF.

The rearrangement joins TRBV7-8 to TRBJ1-2; tentatively, D is TRBD1 (5 bases). The CDR3 is made up of 12 amino acids. Trimming removed 7 bases from V and 7 bases from J, with 13 bases in between. Germline CDR1 SGHVS, CDR2 FQNEAQ. The CDR3 DNA follows: TGTGCCAGCACCCAGGGCAGTGTTGGCTACACCTTC. As protein: CASTQGSVGYTF.